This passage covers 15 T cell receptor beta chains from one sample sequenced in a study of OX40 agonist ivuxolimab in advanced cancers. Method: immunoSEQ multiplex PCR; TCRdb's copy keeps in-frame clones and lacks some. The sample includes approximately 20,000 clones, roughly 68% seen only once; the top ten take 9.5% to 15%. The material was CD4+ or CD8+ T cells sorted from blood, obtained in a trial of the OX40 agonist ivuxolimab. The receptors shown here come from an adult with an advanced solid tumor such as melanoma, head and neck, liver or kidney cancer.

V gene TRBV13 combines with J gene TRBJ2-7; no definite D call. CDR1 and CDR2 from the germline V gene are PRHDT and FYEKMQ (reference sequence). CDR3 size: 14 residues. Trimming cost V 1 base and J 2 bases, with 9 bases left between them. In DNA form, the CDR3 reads TGTGCCAGCAGCTTAGCGGGCGAAACCTACGAGCAGTACTTC. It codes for CASSLAGETYEQYF.

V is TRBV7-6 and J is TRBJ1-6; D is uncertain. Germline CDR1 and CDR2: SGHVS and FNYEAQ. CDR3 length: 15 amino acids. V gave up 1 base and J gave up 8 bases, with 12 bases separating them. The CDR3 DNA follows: TGTGCCAGCAGCTTAGAAGTGCGTGGAGATTCACCCCTCCACTTT. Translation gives CASSLEVRGDSPLHF.

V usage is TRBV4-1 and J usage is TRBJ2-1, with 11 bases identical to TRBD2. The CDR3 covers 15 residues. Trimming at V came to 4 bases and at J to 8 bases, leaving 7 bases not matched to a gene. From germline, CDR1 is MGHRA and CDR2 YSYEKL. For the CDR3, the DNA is TGCGCCAGCAGCCTAATAGCGGGGGGGCCCGATGAGCAGTTCTTC. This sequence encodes CASSLIAGGPDEQFF.

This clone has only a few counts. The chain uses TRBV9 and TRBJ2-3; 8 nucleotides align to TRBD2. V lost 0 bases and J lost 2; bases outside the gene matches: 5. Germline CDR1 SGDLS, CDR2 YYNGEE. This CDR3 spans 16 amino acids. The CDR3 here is CASSVAGGDSTDTQYF. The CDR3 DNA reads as TGTGCCAGCAGCGTAGCCGGGGGGGACTCCACAGATACGCAGTATTTT.

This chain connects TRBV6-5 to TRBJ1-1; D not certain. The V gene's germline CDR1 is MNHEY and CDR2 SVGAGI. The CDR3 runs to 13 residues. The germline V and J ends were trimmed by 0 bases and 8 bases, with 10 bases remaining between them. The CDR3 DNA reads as TGTGCCAGCAGTTACTCGAGTATGGAGGAAGCTTTCTTT. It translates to CASSYSSMEEAFF.

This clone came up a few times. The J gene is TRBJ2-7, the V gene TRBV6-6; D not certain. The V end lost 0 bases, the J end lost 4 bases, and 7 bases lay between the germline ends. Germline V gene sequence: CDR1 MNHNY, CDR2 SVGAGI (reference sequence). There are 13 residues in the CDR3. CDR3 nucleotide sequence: TGTGCCAGCAGTTACTCGACCGGGTACGAGCAGTACTTC. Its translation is CASSYSTGYEQYF.

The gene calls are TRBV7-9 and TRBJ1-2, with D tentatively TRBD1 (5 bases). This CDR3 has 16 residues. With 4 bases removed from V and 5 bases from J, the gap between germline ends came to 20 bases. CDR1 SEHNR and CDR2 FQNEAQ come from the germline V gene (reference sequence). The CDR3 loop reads CASSSTLGTEGYGYTF. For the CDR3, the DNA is TGTGCCAGCAGCTCAACATTAGGGACGGAAGGATATGGCTACACCTTC.

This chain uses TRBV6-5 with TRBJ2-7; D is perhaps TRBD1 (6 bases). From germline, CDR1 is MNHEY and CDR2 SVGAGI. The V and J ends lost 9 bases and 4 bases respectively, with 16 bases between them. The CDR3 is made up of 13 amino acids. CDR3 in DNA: TGTGCCAGGAATCCTACAGGGCTATACGAGCAGTACTTC. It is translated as CARNPTGLYEQYF.

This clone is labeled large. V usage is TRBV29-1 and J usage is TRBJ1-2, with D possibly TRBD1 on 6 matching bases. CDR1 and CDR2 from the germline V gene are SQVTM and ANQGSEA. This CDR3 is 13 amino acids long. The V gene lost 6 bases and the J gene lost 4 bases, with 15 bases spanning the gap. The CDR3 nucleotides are TGCAGCGTGCACCCCGGGACAATCTATGGCTACACCTTC. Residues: CSVHPGTIYGYTF.

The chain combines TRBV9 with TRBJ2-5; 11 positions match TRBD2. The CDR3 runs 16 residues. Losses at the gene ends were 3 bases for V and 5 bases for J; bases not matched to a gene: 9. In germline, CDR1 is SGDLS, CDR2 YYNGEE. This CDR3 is CASSELAGGPGETQYF. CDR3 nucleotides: TGTGCCAGCAGCGAGTTAGCGGGAGGGCCGGGTGAGACCCAGTACTTC. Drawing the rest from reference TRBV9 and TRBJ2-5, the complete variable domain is DSGVTQTPKHLITATGQRVTLRCSPRSGDLSVYWYQQSLDQGLQFLIQYYNGEERAKGNILERFSAQQFPDLHSELNLSSLELGDSALYFCASSELAGGPGETQYFGPGTRLLVL.

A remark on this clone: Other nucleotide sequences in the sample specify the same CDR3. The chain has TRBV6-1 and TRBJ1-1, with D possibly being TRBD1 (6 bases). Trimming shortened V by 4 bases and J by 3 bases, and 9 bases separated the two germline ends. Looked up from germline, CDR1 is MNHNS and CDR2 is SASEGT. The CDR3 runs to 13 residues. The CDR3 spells CASSGRGDTEAFF. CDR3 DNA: TGTGCCAGCAGTGGGAGGGGGGACACTGAAGCTTTCTTT.

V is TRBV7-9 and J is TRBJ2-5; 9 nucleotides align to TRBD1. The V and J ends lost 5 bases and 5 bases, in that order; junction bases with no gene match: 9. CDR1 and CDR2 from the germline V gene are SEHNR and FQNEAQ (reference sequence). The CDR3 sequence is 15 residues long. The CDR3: CASSRTGEFGETQYF. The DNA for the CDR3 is TGTGCCAGCAGCCGGACAGGGGAATTCGGGGAGACCCAGTACTTC. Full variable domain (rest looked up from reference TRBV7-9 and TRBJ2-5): DTGVSQNPRHKITKRGQNVTFRCDPISEHNRLYWYRQTLGQGPEFLTYFQNEAQLEKSRLLSDRFSAERPKGSFSTLEIQRTEQGDSAMYLCASSRTGEFGETQYFGPGTRLLVL.

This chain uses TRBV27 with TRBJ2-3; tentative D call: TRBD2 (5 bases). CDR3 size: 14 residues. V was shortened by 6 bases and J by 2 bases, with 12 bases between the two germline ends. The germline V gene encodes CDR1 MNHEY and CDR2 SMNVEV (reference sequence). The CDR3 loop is CASSLGLLTDTQYF. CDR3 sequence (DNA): TGTGCCAGCAGCCTAGGACTTCTCACAGATACGCAGTATTTT.

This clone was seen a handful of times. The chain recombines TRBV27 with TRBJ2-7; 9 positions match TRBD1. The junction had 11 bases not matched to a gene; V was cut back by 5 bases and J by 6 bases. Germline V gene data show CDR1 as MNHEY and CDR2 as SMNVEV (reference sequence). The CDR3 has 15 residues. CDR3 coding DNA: TGTGCCAGCAGTCCGCTGAGACAGGGGGTATCCGAGCAGTACTTC. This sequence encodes CASSPLRQGVSEQYF.

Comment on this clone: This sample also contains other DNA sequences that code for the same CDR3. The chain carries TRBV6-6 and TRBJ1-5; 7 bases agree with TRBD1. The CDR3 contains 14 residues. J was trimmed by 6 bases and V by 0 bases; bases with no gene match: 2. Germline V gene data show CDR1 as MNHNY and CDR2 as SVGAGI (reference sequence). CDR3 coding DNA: TGTGCCAGCAGTTACTCAGGGGGCAGTCAGCCCCAGCATTTT. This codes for CASSYSGGSQPQHF.